The 5 T cell receptor beta chains given below trace back to one sample, sequenced in a study of cytomegalovirus exposure and HLA in healthy donors. PCR involved 60 Vbeta and 13 Jbeta primers. TCRdb's copy holds only in-frame clones and misses some; the assay was immunoSEQ multiplex PCR. This table has about 94,000 clones, around 77% appearing once. Material: PBMCs. The receptor set was obtained from a man aged 30-40 years in good health and CMV-seronegative.

The rearrangement links TRBV28 to TRBJ1-2, with a tentative D call TRBD1 (5 bases). Germline V gene data show CDR1 as MDHEN and CDR2 as SYDVKM. This CDR3 region has 14 residues. Trimming shortened V by 3 bases and J by 5 bases, and 13 bases separated the two germline ends. This chain's CDR3 is CASSFRGLPYGYTF. CDR3 bases: TGTGCCAGCAGTTTCCGGGGACTCCCGTATGGCTACACCTTC.

The chain carries TRBV29-1 and TRBJ2-3; D unresolved. There are 13 residues in the CDR3. Per germline, CDR1 SQVTM and CDR2 ANQGSEA. Trimming shortened V by 3 bases and J by 2 bases, and 9 bases separated the two germline ends. CDR3 residues: CSVDFPLTDTQYF. The CDR3 DNA reads as TGCAGCGTTGATTTTCCCCTCACAGATACGCAGTATTTT.

In this sample, this clone turned up a few times. The chain is built from TRBV28 and TRBJ2-5, with TRBD1 matching 9 bases. The J segment lost 6 bases and the V segment lost 6 bases, leaving 11 bases of the junction unmatched. The CDR3 runs to 15 residues. From germline, CDR1 is MDHEN and CDR2 SYDVKM. The CDR3 sequence is CASRSLGQGGQTQYF. The CDR3 coding sequence is TGTGCCAGCAGAAGTCTGGGACAGGGCGGCCAGACCCAGTACTTC. Complete variable domain (other parts from reference TRBV28 and TRBJ2-5): DVKVTQSSRYLVKRTGEKVFLECVQDMDHENMFWYRQDPGLGLRLIYFSYDVKMKEKGDIPEGYSVSREKKERFSLILESASTNQTSMYLCASRSLGQGGQTQYFGPGTRLLVL.

As for this clone: The junction and the germline gene differ at one end; a read error may be behind it. This chain connects TRBV11-2 to TRBJ2-5; a weak D match, TRBD1 (6 bases). The end of the DNA is better explained by TRBJ2-7, so the J call may be wrong. CDR1 is SGHAT, CDR2 FQNNGV, per germline. The CDR3 extends over 13 amino acids. CDR3 coding DNA: TGTGCTAGCAGCTTTGGCAGGGGTGACGAGCAGTACTTC. Its translation: CASSFGRGDEQYF.

The chain has TRBV5-1 and TRBJ2-1, with 8 bases matching TRBD2. This CDR3 has 16 residues. Germline CDR1 reads SGHRS; CDR2 reads YFSETQ. The V segment lost 0 bases and the J segment 4 bases; nucleotides outside the gene matches: 6. The CDR3 loop is CASSLALADGYNEQFF. The DNA for the CDR3 is TGCGCCAGCAGCTTGGCACTAGCGGACGGATACAATGAGCAGTTCTTC.